What follows are 32 T cell receptor beta chains derived from one specimen sequenced in a study of blood T cell repertoires in COVID-19. Measured with immunoSEQ multiplex PCR; TCRdb has only the in-frame clones, and not every one. The top ten clones hold around 12% of a sample with hundreds of thousands of clones, over 75% of them seen once. Sequences were obtained from peripheral blood. Source of these receptors: a woman aged 55-70 years with acute or convalescent COVID-19.

There are a few counts of this clone. The chain has TRBV3-1 (or the pseudogene TRBV3-2) and TRBJ1-5; D call uncertain. V was cut by 1 base and J by 2 bases, with 6 bases left in between. Germline V gives CDR1 LGHDT, CDR2 YNNKEL (reference sequence). The CDR3 runs 14 residues. The CDR3 sequence is CASSQGLGNQPQHF. CDR3 nucleotides: TGTGCCAGCAGCCAAGGTCTCGGCAATCAGCCCCAGCATTTT.

The V gene is TRBV28, the J gene TRBJ1-1; D is possibly TRBD1 (5 bases). Trimming removed 6 bases at V and 9 bases at J, with 14 bases between. Germline V CDR1 and CDR2: MDHEN, SYDVKM. This CDR3 contains 12 residues. CDR3 nucleotides: TGTGCCAGCAGAAATCAGGGAGGTCAAGCTTTCTTT. This sequence encodes CASRNQGGQAFF.

This rearrangement joins TRBV2 to TRBJ2-1; maybe TRBD2 (6 bases). Germline CDR1 reads SNHLY; CDR2 reads FYNNEI. V gave up 5 bases and J gave up 0 bases, with 14 bases separating them. The CDR3 runs 16 residues. DNA of the CDR3: TGTGCCAGCAGTCTCGGGACTGGAAGCTCCTACAATGAGCAGTTCTTC. Amino acids: CASSLGTGSSYNEQFF. Combining the CDR3 with reference TRBV2 and TRBJ2-1 gives the whole variable domain EPEVTQTPSHQVTQMGQEVILRCVPISNHLYFYWYRQILGQKVEFLVSFYNNEISEKSEIFDDQFSVERPDGSNFTLKIRSTKLEDSAMYFCASSLGTGSSYNEQFFGPGTRLTVL.

V usage is TRBV7-8 and J usage is TRBJ2-2; TRBD2 matches 8 bases. The CDR3 is made up of 16 amino acids. Germline V gene sequence: CDR1 SGHVS, CDR2 FQNEAQ. Losses at the gene ends were 5 bases for V and 5 bases for J; bases not matched to a gene: 10. CDR3 region: CASSPLAASGTGELFF. The CDR3 coding sequence is TGTGCCAGCAGCCCCCTGGCGGCTAGCGGGACCGGGGAGCTGTTTTTT. Supplemented by reference TRBV7-8 and TRBJ2-2, the full variable domain reads GAGVSQSPRYKVAKRGQDVALRCDPISGHVSLFWYQQALGQGPEFLTYFQNEAQLDKSGLPSDRFFAERPEGSVSTLKIQRTQQEDSAVYLCASSPLAASGTGELFFGEGSRLTVL.

The sample holds a few counts of this clone. The chain uses TRBV28 and TRBJ1-4; 9 positions match TRBD1. Germline-derived CDR1 and CDR2 are MDHEN and SYDVKM. This CDR3 has 16 amino acids. V lost 1 base to trimming and J lost 2 bases; unmatched junction nucleotides: 2. CDR3 sequence (DNA): TGTGCCAGCAGTTTATTTGGACAGGGGACTAATGAAAAACTGTTTTTT. This sequence encodes CASSLFGQGTNEKLFF. The entire variable domain, with the rest obtained from reference TRBV28 and TRBJ1-4, is as follows: DVKVTQSSRYLVKRTGEKVFLECVQDMDHENMFWYRQDPGLGLRLIYFSYDVKMKEKGDIPEGYSVSREKKERFSLILESASTNQTSMYLCASSLFGQGTNEKLFFGSGTQLSVL.

This chain joins TRBV7-8 and TRBJ1-2; D might be TRBD1 (6 bases). The ends were cut back, 4 bases at V and 4 bases at J, with 16 bases in the middle. The CDR3 length is 15 residues. Germline V gene sequence: CDR1 SGHVS, CDR2 FQNEAQ. The CDR3 coding sequence is TGTGCCAGCAGCTCGGGACAACTGATCTCCTATGGCTACACCTTC. Its protein product is CASSSGQLISYGYTF.

The V gene is TRBV2, the J gene TRBJ2-1; the match to TRBD2 covers 7 bases. The germline gives CDR1 SNHLY, CDR2 FYNNEI. CDR3 length equals 15 residues. The V gene end was trimmed by 8 bases and the J gene end by 1 base; junction bases not matched to a gene: 8. The CDR3 DNA reads TGTGCCAGCGCTGCAACTAGCGTATCCTACAATGAGCAGTTCTTC. Encoded protein: CASAATSVSYNEQFF.

V gene TRBV18 combines with J gene TRBJ1-5, with TRBD1 as a possible D gene (5 bases). The germline V gene has CDR1 KGHSH and CDR2 LQKENI. The CDR3 consists of 15 residues. V was cut by 3 bases and J by 3 bases, with 12 bases left in between. The DNA for the CDR3 is TGTGCCAGCTCACCTTGGCAGGGCCTCAATCAGCCCCAGCATTTT. Protein sequence: CASSPWQGLNQPQHF. The entire variable domain, with the rest obtained from reference TRBV18 and TRBJ1-5, is as follows: NAGVMQNPRHLVRRRGQEARLRCSPMKGHSHVYWYRQLPEEGLKFMVYLQKENIIDESGMPKERFSAEFPKEGPSILRIQQVVRGDSAAYFCASSPWQGLNQPQHFGDGTRLSIL.

The chain has TRBV2 and TRBJ1-5; tentative D call: TRBD1 (5 bases). V was clipped by 4 bases and J by 6 bases, with 10 bases between them. CDR3 length equals 13 residues. CDR1 SNHLY and CDR2 FYNNEI come from the germline V gene. CDR3 loop: CASSGEGLQPQHF. In DNA form, the CDR3 reads TGTGCCAGCAGTGGGGAGGGGCTTCAGCCCCAGCATTTT.

The genes are TRBV5-1 and TRBJ2-7, with D perhaps TRBD1 (5 bases). V lost 0 bases and J 1 base, leaving 11 bases between the germline ends. The CDR3 totals 15 residues. The germline V gene encodes CDR1 SGHRS and CDR2 YFSETQ. CDR3 loop: CASSLGGRVSYEQYF. The DNA for the CDR3 is TGCGCCAGCAGCTTGGGGGGCAGGGTTTCCTACGAGCAGTACTTC.

This chain joins TRBV7-9 and TRBJ2-3, with 8 positions matching TRBD2. Germline CDR1 SEHNR, CDR2 FQNEAQ (reference sequence). CDR3 length: 15 amino acids. Trimming took 4 bases from V and 3 from J; bases not matched to a gene: 6. The CDR3 coding sequence is TGTGCCAGCAGCTCCAGCGGGAGTGGGACAGATACGCAGTATTTT. The encoded protein is CASSSSGSGTDTQYF.

V is TRBV6-6 and J is TRBJ2-5; D perhaps matches TRBD2 (6 bases). The ends were cut back, 6 bases at V and 5 bases at J, with 10 bases in the middle. The CDR3 contains 12 residues. CDR1 is MNHNY, CDR2 SVGAGI, per germline (reference sequence). The CDR3 here is CASRRLEETQYF. The CDR3 DNA is TGTGCCAGCAGGAGACTAGAGGAGACCCAGTACTTC.

The chain joins TRBV9 to TRBJ2-5, with 8 bases identical to TRBD2. Germline V gene sequence: CDR1 SGDLS, CDR2 YYNGEE. This CDR3 is built from 16 residues. V shed 0 bases, J shed 1 base, and the junction held 5 bases outside the gene matches. The CDR3 here is CASSVGAGDLQETQYF. The CDR3 DNA reads as TGTGCCAGCAGCGTAGGAGCGGGGGACCTCCAAGAGACCCAGTACTTC.

The chain links TRBV5-1 to TRBJ2-7, with a weak D call TRBD2 (6 bases). V lost 4 bases and J lost 3, with 11 bases in between. CDR1 is SGHRS, CDR2 YFSETQ, per germline. The CDR3 spans 13 residues. The DNA of the CDR3 is TGCGCCAGCAGCCCGGGACTCTACTACGAGCAGTACTTC. Protein sequence: CASSPGLYYEQYF.

The chain has TRBV4-2 and TRBJ1-1, with D tentatively TRBD1 (6 bases). The CDR3 runs to 16 residues. V gave up 4 bases and J gave up 4 bases, with 19 bases separating them. Germline V CDR1 and CDR2: LGHNA, YNFKEQ. In DNA form, the CDR3 reads TGTGCCAGCAGCCGAGCAGAAAGGGGGGGCGGCACTGAAGCTTTCTTT. Translation: CASSRAERGGGTEAFF.

This chain joins TRBV5-1 and TRBJ1-1, with TRBD1 matching 7 bases. Germline values: CDR1 SGHRS, CDR2 YFSETQ. J was trimmed by 2 bases and V by 4 bases; bases with no gene match: 5. The CDR3 contains 14 residues. The CDR3 DNA follows: TGCGCCAGCAGCCAGGGACAGCCAAACACTGAAGCTTTCTTT. Protein: CASSQGQPNTEAFF.

The V call is TRBV25-1, the J call TRBJ1-1; possibly TRBD1 for D (5 bases). Trimming stripped 1 base from V and 0 bases from J, with 12 bases between. This CDR3 is 16 amino acids long. Per the germline V gene, CDR1 is MGHDK and CDR2 is SYGVNS. The CDR3 nucleotides read TGTGCCAGCAGTGAATGGGACTCCCTCATGAACACTGAAGCTTTCTTT. This gives the protein CASSEWDSLMNTEAFF.

The chain recombines TRBV3-1 (or the pseudogene TRBV3-2) with TRBJ1-5; no clear D gene. This CDR3 is built from 14 residues. V was trimmed by 1 base and J by 6 bases, leaving 10 bases between them. CDR1 is LGHDT, CDR2 YNNKEL, per germline (reference sequence). The CDR3 is CASSQGRVGQPQHF. The CDR3 bases are TGTGCCAGCAGCCAAGGCCGGGTGGGTCAGCCCCAGCATTTT.

The chain recombines TRBV27 with TRBJ2-1; tentatively, D is TRBD2 (6 bases). The germline gives CDR1 MNHEY, CDR2 SMNVEV (reference sequence). This CDR3 is built from 13 residues. Trimming cost V 3 bases and J 8 bases, with 11 bases left between them. CDR3 region: CASSLVPGDEQFF. CDR3 sequence (DNA): TGTGCCAGCAGTTTGGTTCCGGGGGATGAGCAGTTCTTC.

J is TRBJ2-3 and V is TRBV11-3, with 10 bases matching TRBD2. With 1 base clipped from V and 2 bases from J, the junction kept 6 bases outside the gene matches. Germline V gene sequence: CDR1 SGHNT, CDR2 YENEEA. The CDR3 runs to 17 residues. CDR3 sequence: CASSLGLAGGSTDTQYF. The DNA of the CDR3 is TGTGCCAGCAGCTTAGGTTTAGCGGGAGGTTCCACAGATACGCAGTATTTT.

This chain joins TRBV5-1 and TRBJ1-2; D is unresolved. Trimming took off 1 base at V and 6 bases at J, with 10 bases between the two ends. The CDR3 loop spans 13 amino acids. The V gene's germline CDR1 is SGHRS and CDR2 YFSETQ. In DNA form, the CDR3 reads TGCGCCAGCAGCTTGCCCGGGGTCAATGGCTACACCTTC. It yields the protein CASSLPGVNGYTF.

This chain connects TRBV11-1 to TRBJ2-3; D is uncertain. CDR1 is SGHAT, CDR2 FQDESV, per germline (reference sequence). Between the trimmed V and J ends, which lost 5 bases and 3 bases, there was a span of 15 bases. The CDR3 has 15 residues. The CDR3 sequence is CASSKVGSRTDTQYF. As DNA, the CDR3 is TGTGCCAGCAGCAAAGTCGGGTCCCGAACAGATACGCAGTATTTT.

V is TRBV6-6 and J is TRBJ2-2; 9 nucleotides agree with TRBD1. The CDR3 is made up of 14 amino acids. The V gene end was trimmed by 6 bases and the J gene end by 5 bases; junction bases not matched to a gene: 4. Germline CDR1 MNHNY, CDR2 SVGAGI (reference sequence). This CDR3 is CASSRTGATGELFF. In DNA, the CDR3 is TGTGCCAGCAGCCGGACAGGGGCGACCGGGGAGCTGTTTTTT.

V and J are TRBV10-3 and TRBJ1-2; 8 nucleotides line up with TRBD1. The CDR3 extends over 16 amino acids. Germline assignment: CDR1 ENHRY and CDR2 SYGVKD. Trimming cost V 4 bases and J 8 bases; bases outside gene matches: 15. The CDR3 DNA reads as TGTGCCATCAGTGGGGATACCGGGACAGGCGGGAGAGGCTACACCTTC. It is translated as CAISGDTGTGGRGYTF.

The chain has TRBV18 and TRBJ1-1; no clear D gene. The V end was cut by 2 bases, the J end by 7 bases, with 17 bases between. The germline gives CDR1 KGHSH, CDR2 LQKENI. This CDR3 is 15 amino acids long. The CDR3 region has the DNA TGTGCCAGCTCACCAAAGGAGAGGGCAGGAGATGAAGCTTTCTTT. Translation gives CASSPKERAGDEAFF.

DNA for the CDR3: TGTGCCAGCAGCTCCTGGCAGGGCTACGAGCAGTACTTC. Encoded protein: CASSSWQGYEQYF. V usage is TRBV7-2 and J usage is TRBJ2-7, with D perhaps matching TRBD1 (5 bases). The germline gives CDR1 SGHTA, CDR2 FQGNSA. V was shortened by 4 bases and J by 3 bases, with 10 bases between the two germline ends. The CDR3 totals 13 residues.

The V and J genes are TRBV4-2 and TRBJ1-2, with a possible D match to TRBD1 (5 bases). Per germline, CDR1 LGHNA and CDR2 YNFKEQ. The germline V and J ends were trimmed by 5 bases and 6 bases, with 13 bases remaining between them. CDR3 length equals 13 residues. The CDR3 DNA reads TGTGCCAGCAGCTACAGGAGTTTCGATGGCTACACCTTC. Its translation: CASSYRSFDGYTF.

The chain couples TRBV7-9 to TRBJ2-7, with a weak D call TRBD1 (5 bases). Trimming stripped 4 bases from V and 6 bases from J, with 19 bases between. The CDR3 is made up of 15 amino acids. Germline assignment: CDR1 SEHNR and CDR2 FQNEAQ (reference sequence). CDR3 sequence reads: CASSSWGSRSVEQYF. In DNA form, the CDR3 reads TGTGCCAGCAGCTCATGGGGCTCCCGAAGCGTCGAGCAGTACTTC.

The V and J genes are TRBV23-1 and TRBJ1-3; TRBD1 is a possible D gene (5 bases). TRBV23-1 is an open reading frame whose function is uncertain. CDR3 length: 14 residues. The V gene lost 4 bases and the J gene lost 2 bases, with 9 bases spanning the gap. The CDR3 is CASSRAGPGNTIYF. In DNA, the CDR3 is TGCGCCAGCAGTCGGGCAGGGCCTGGAAACACCATATATTTT.

This clone appeared a few times. DNA for the CDR3: TGTGCCAGCAGCCCACCCCATTTGGTATCGGGTGAAGCTTTCTTT. Protein product: CASSPPHLVSGEAFF. The chain is built from TRBV11-1 and TRBJ1-1; D is unresolved. Trimming took 5 bases from V and 7 from J, leaving 20 bases between them. In germline, CDR1 is SGHAT, CDR2 FQDESV (reference sequence). This CDR3 spans 15 amino acids.

The chain recombines TRBV11-2 with TRBJ2-7, with 7 bases lining up with TRBD2. The CDR3 sequence is 15 residues long. The junction had 8 bases not matched to a gene; V was cut back by 3 bases and J by 3 bases. The germline V gene encodes CDR1 SGHAT and CDR2 FQNNGV. The CDR3 DNA reads as TGTGCCAGCAGCTTCCGCCGGGGCGGGGGCTACGAGCAGTACTTC. Protein: CASSFRRGGGYEQYF.

This chain joins TRBV7-9 and TRBJ1-2; D perhaps matches TRBD1 (5 bases). This CDR3 has 13 amino acids. The germline V and J ends were trimmed by 5 bases and 4 bases, with 11 bases remaining between them. Germline CDR1 is SEHNR and CDR2 is FQNEAQ (reference sequence). CDR3 sequence: CASSPYRTYGYTF. CDR3 sequence (DNA): TGTGCCAGCAGCCCGTACAGGACCTATGGCTACACCTTC.